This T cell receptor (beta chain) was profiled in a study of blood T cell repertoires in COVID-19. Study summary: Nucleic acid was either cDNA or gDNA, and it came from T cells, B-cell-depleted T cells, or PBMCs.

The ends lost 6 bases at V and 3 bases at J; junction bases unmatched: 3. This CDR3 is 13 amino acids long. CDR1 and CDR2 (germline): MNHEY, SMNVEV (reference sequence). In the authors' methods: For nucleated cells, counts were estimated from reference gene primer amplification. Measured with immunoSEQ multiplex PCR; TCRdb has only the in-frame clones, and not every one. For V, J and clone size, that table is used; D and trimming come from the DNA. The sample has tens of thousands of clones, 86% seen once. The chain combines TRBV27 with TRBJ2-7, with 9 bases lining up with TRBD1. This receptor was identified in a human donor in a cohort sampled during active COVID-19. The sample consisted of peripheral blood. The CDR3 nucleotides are TGTGCCAGCAGCGAGACAGGGGGCTACGAGCAGTACTTC. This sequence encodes CASSETGGYEQYF.